The 12 T cell receptor beta chains below all came from one sample that was sequenced in a study of cytomegalovirus exposure and HLA in healthy donors. PCR primers comprised 60 Vbeta and 13 Jbeta primers. Generated by immunoSEQ multiplex PCR, the TCRdb table keeps only in-frame clones and is missing some. Its table lists 140,000 to 150,000 clones. What was sequenced was PBMCs. The receptor set was obtained from a male donor in good health and CMV-seronegative.

The V call is TRBV6-5, the J call TRBJ2-7, with 8 positions matching TRBD2. V was pared by 4 bases and J by 3 bases, with 11 bases of the junction left unmatched. Per germline, CDR1 MNHEY and CDR2 SVGAGI. This CDR3 contains 16 residues. Here the CDR3 reads CASSSRTGTSIYEQYF. The CDR3 DNA reads as TGTGCCAGCAGTTCCCGTACCGGGACTAGTATCTACGAGCAGTACTTC.

The chain joins TRBV29-1 to TRBJ2-7, with TRBD2 matching over 11 bases. Germline V gene sequence: CDR1 SQVTM, CDR2 ANQGSEA. The CDR3 has 13 amino acids. With 7 bases clipped from V and 6 bases from J, the junction kept 8 bases outside the gene matches. The DNA for the CDR3 is TGCAGCGCCAGACTAGCGGGATATCGCGAGCAGTACTTC. It yields the protein CSARLAGYREQYF.

J is TRBJ2-5 and V is TRBV18; 14 bases match TRBD2. The junction had 7 bases not matched to a gene; V was cut back by 5 bases and J by 5 bases. Germline CDR1 is KGHSH and CDR2 is LQKENI. This CDR3 has 16 residues. This CDR3 is CASSFGLAGGGETQYF. CDR3 in DNA: TGTGCCAGCTCATTCGGACTAGCGGGAGGAGGGGAGACCCAGTACTTC. The entire variable domain, with the rest obtained from reference TRBV18 and TRBJ2-5, is as follows: NAGVMQNPRHLVRRRGQEARLRCSPMKGHSHVYWYRQLPEEGLKFMVYLQKENIIDESGMPKERFSAEFPKEGPSILRIQQVVRGDSAAYFCASSFGLAGGGETQYFGPGTRLLVL.

V gene TRBV28 combines with J gene TRBJ2-2, with 7 bases aligning to TRBD2. Germline V gives CDR1 MDHEN, CDR2 SYDVKM. The V and J ends lost 5 bases and 2 bases, in that order; junction bases with no gene match: 11. CDR3 length equals 17 residues. This CDR3 reads CASSAQIPGLNTGELFF. The CDR3 DNA follows: TGTGCCAGCAGTGCCCAAATCCCGGGACTAAACACCGGGGAGCTGTTTTTT. Full variable domain (remainder filled in from reference TRBV28 and TRBJ2-2): DVKVTQSSRYLVKRTGEKVFLECVQDMDHENMFWYRQDPGLGLRLIYFSYDVKMKEKGDIPEGYSVSREKKERFSLILESASTNQTSMYLCASSAQIPGLNTGELFFGEGSRLTVL.

The chain carries TRBV30 and TRBJ2-5; D perhaps matches TRBD1 (5 bases). Germline-derived CDR1 and CDR2 are GTSNPN and SVGIG (reference sequence). This CDR3 is 14 amino acids long. Trimming shortened V by 2 bases and J by 2 bases, and 12 bases separated the two germline ends. The CDR3, as DNA: TGTGCCTGGAGTAAAGGGGCGAGTCAAGAGACCCAGTACTTC. This translates into CAWSKGASQETQYF.

The chain has TRBV28 and TRBJ2-2; 7 nucleotides agree with TRBD2. Germline V gives CDR1 MDHEN, CDR2 SYDVKM. This CDR3 is 15 amino acids long. V shed 5 bases, J shed 12 bases, and the junction held 15 bases outside the gene matches. CDR3 amino acids: CASSPSGAAEGKLFF. Written as DNA, the CDR3 is TGTGCCAGCAGTCCTAGCGGCGCGGCCGAGGGCAAGCTGTTTTTT.

The chain employs TRBV28 and TRBJ1-6; D perhaps matches TRBD1 (5 bases). This CDR3 contains 13 residues. V lost 6 bases to trimming and J lost 6 bases, with 9 bases between them. CDR1 and CDR2 (germline): MDHEN, SYDVKM. The CDR3 DNA reads as TGTGCCAGCAGGCGTGACAGTAATTCACCCCTCCACTTT. Translating gives CASRRDSNSPLHF.

The chain has TRBV4-3 and TRBJ1-4, with D possibly TRBD1 on 5 matching bases. The V gene lost 0 bases and the J gene lost 0 bases, with 11 bases spanning the gap. This CDR3 contains 17 residues. The V gene's germline CDR1 is LGHNA and CDR2 YSLEER. The DNA for the CDR3 is TGCGCCAGCAGCCAAGATCCGTGGGGGGCAACTAATGAAAAACTGTTTTTT. Amino acid sequence: CASSQDPWGATNEKLFF.

The chain combines TRBV5-4 with TRBJ2-2; TRBD1 agrees at 7 bases. The CDR3 has 16 amino acids. V shed 4 bases and J 0 bases; nucleotides not matched to a gene: 6. The germline gives CDR1 SGHNT, CDR2 YYREEE (reference sequence). The CDR3 reads CASSTRQGANTGELFF. The CDR3 bases are TGTGCCAGCAGCACCCGACAGGGAGCGAACACCGGGGAGCTGTTTTTT.

The V and J genes are TRBV10-3 and TRBJ2-7, with 8 bases fitting TRBD2. There are 15 residues in the CDR3. Germline loops: CDR1 ENHRY, CDR2 SYGVKD. V dropped 2 bases and J dropped 3; count of bases not matched to a gene: 6. CDR3 amino acids: CAISEPTSGIYEQYF. In DNA, the CDR3 is TGTGCCATCAGTGAGCCCACTAGCGGTATCTACGAGCAGTACTTC.

This sequence joins TRBV5-1 and TRBJ2-1; possibly TRBD1 for D (5 bases). The CDR3 length is 14 residues. CDR1 SGHRS and CDR2 YFSETQ come from the germline V gene. V was trimmed by 0 bases and J by 10 bases, leaving 14 bases between them. The CDR3 sequence is CASSLEVTASEQFF. CDR3 bases: TGCGCCAGCAGCTTGGAAGTGACAGCGTCCGAGCAGTTCTTC. Complete variable domain (other parts from reference TRBV5-1 and TRBJ2-1): KAGVTQTPRYLIKTRGQQVTLSCSPISGHRSVSWYQQTPGQGLQFLFEYFSETQRNKGNFPGRFSGRQFSNSRSEMNVSTLELGDSALYLCASSLEVTASEQFFGPGTRLTVL.

The chain links TRBV10-3 to TRBJ2-7; 10 bases map to TRBD1. This CDR3 is built from 14 residues. Germline V CDR1 and CDR2: ENHRY, SYGVKD. Trimming took 2 bases from V and 5 from J; bases not matched to a gene: 3. This CDR3 reads CAISEPGQGDEQYF. The CDR3 bases are TGTGCCATCAGTGAGCCAGGACAGGGGGACGAGCAGTACTTC.